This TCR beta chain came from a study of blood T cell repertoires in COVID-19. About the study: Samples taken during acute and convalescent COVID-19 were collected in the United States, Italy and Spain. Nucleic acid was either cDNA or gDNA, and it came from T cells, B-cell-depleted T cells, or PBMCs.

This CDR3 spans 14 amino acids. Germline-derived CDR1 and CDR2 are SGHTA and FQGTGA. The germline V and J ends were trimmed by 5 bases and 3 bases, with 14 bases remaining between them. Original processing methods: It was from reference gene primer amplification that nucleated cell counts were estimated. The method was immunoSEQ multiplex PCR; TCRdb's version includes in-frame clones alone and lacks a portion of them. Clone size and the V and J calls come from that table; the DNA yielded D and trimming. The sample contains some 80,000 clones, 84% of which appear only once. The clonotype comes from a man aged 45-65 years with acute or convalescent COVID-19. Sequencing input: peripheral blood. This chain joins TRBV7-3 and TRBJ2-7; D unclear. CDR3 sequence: CASSPNGDRYEQYF. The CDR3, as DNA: TGTGCCAGCAGCCCCAACGGTGATCGCTACGAGCAGTACTTC.